Listed below are T cell receptor beta chains from one sample, sequenced in a study of OX40 agonist ivuxolimab in advanced cancers. Method: immunoSEQ multiplex PCR; TCRdb's copy keeps in-frame clones and lacks some. In the table there are about 80,000 clones, around four fifths of which are singletons. This material consisted of CD4+ or CD8+ T cells sorted from blood, taken in a trial of the OX40 agonist ivuxolimab. The receptors here all came from an adult with an advanced solid tumor such as melanoma, head and neck, liver or kidney cancer. CDR3s leave out the opening cysteine and the closing phenylalanine or tryptophan.

V	J	CDR3
TRBV18	TRBJ2-7	ASSPSDLGVYEQY
TRBV28	TRBJ2-1	ASRTSGLAGDNEQF
TRBV5-5	TRBJ1-1	ASSTTGETEAF
TRBV19	TRBJ2-1	ASTIDEGVYNEQF
TRBV4-2	TRBJ2-2	ASSQEGSGTGSGELF
TRBV11-3	TRBJ2-7	ASSYGQVYEQY
TRBV2	TRBJ1-5	ASSGLSSNQPQH
TRBV6-6	TRBJ1-1	ASSYKGTEAF
TRBV6-6	TRBJ1-2	ASSYGAGAYGYT
TRBV11-3	TRBJ1-2	ASSHGQGWNGYT
TRBV6-1	TRBJ1-5	ASRLNSNQPQH
TRBV30	TRBJ2-2	AWSVGRANTGELF
TRBV5-1	TRBJ1-1	ASGVRANTEAF
TRBV4-3	TRBJ2-7	ASSQTTPGEGEQY
TRBV5-1	TRBJ1-4	ASSSGQSPNEKLF
TRBV2	TRBJ1-1	ASSAGQGGTEAF
TRBV5-8	TRBJ2-7	ASSPDRSGEQY
TRBV28	TRBJ1-4	ASSLGAQGSGKLF